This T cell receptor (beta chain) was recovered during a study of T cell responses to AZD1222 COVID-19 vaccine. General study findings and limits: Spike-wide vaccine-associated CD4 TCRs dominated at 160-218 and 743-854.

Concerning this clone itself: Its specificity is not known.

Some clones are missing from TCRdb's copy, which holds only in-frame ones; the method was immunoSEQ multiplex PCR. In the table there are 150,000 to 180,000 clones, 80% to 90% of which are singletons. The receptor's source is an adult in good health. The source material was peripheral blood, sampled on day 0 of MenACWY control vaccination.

In nucleotides, the CDR3 is TGTGCCAGCAGAGGGGCTAGCGGGAGAATCGGGGAGCTGTTTTTT. Translation gives CASRGASGRIGELFF. The chain couples TRBV21-1 to TRBJ2-2; TRBD2, the D gene given by the table, was not confirmed from the DNA. TRBV21-1 is a known pseudogene. This CDR3 has 15 amino acids.